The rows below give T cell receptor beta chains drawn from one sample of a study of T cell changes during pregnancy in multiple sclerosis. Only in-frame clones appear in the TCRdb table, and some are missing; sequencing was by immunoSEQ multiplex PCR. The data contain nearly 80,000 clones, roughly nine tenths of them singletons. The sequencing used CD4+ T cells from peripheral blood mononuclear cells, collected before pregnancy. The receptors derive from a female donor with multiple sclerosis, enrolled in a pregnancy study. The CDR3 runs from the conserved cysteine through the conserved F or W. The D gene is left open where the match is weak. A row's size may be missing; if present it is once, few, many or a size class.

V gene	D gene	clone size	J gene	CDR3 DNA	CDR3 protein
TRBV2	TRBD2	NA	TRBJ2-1	TGTGCCAGCACATTTCTAGCGGGAGGGAACAATGAGCAGTTCTTC	CASTFLAGGNNEQFF
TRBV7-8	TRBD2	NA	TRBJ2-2	TGTGCCAGCAGCTTATTAGCGGGAGGATCTAACACCGGGGAGCTGTTTTTT	CASSLLAGGSNTGELFF
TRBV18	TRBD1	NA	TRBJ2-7	TGTGCCAGCTCACCAGTAAGGACAGGGAATTACGAGCAGTACTTC	CASSPVRTGNYEQYF
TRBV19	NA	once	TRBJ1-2	TGTGCCAGTAGGCAGGGGCGCGGCGGTCTAGTCTATGGCTACACCTTC	CASRQGRGGLVYGYTF
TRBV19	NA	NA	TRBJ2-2	TGTGCCAGTAGTATAACAAACACCGGGGAGCTGTTTTTT	CASSITNTGELFF
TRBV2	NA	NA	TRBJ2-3	TGTGCCAGCAGTCAACAGACAGGAGGAAGAGATACGCAGTATTTT	CASSQQTGGRDTQYF
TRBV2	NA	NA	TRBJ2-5	TGTGCCAGCAGCGCCTCCCAAGCGGTTATTGAGACCCAGTACTTC	CASSASQAVIETQYF
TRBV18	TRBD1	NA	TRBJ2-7	TGTGCCAGCTCACCGACTGTAACAGGGGGCGGAGAGCAGTACTTC	CASSPTVTGGGEQYF
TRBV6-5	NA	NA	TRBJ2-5	TGTGCCAGCAGTTTCCGCCAGACTCGTAGAGAAGAGACCCAGTACTTC	CASSFRQTRREETQYF
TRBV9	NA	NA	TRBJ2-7	TGTGCCAGCAGCGTAGGACAGTCGTACGAGCAGTACTTC	CASSVGQSYEQYF
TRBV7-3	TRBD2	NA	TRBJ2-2	TGTGCCAGCGGGGCTAGCGGGAGTGCCGGGGAGCTGTTTTTT	CASGASGSAGELFF
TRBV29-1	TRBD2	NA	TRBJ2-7	TGCAGCGTTGCGGGGGTGGCGGGGGGCGGAGAGCAGTACTTC	CSVAGVAGGGEQYF
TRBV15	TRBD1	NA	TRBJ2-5	TGTGCCACCAGCACCCCAGGGGGCGAAGAGACCCAGTACTTC	CATSTPGGEETQYF
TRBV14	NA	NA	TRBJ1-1	TGTGCCAGCAGCCAAGGATTGAGGGTGAGCACTGAAGCTTTCTTT	CASSQGLRVSTEAFF
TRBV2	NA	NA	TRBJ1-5	TGTGCCAGCAGTGAGTACAGCCCCCAACAGCCCCAGCATTTT	CASSEYSPQQPQHF
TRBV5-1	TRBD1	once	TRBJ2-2	TGCGCCAGCAGCTCCGGGACAGCGAACACCGGGGAGCTGTTTTTT	CASSSGTANTGELFF
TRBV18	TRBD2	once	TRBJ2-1	TGTGCCAGCTCCGGGGCCTTAGCGATAGCGGGAGTCAATGAGCAGTTCTTC	CASSGALAIAGVNEQFF
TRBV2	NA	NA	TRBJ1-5	TGTGCCAGCAGTGAAGCGCTTCAGAGGCAGCCCCAGCATTTT	CASSEALQRQPQHF
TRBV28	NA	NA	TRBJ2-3	TGTGCCAGCAGTTTAGATCCTAGAGCCCATACGCAGTATTTT	CASSLDPRAHTQYF
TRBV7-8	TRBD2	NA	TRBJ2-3	TGTGCCAGCAGCCCGGAAGGACTAGCGGGGGGCACAGATACGCAGTATTTT	CASSPEGLAGGTDTQYF
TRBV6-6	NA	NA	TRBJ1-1	TGTGCCAGCAGTTCGAGCGCGGGCACTGAAGCTTTCTTT	CASSSSAGTEAFF
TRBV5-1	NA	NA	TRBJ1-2	TGCGCCAGCAGCTTGACAGGGCGGGGCTACACCTTC	CASSLTGRGYTF
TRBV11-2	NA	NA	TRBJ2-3	TGTGCCAGCAGCTTATACAGGACAGCAACCACAGATACGCAGTATTTT	CASSLYRTATTDTQYF
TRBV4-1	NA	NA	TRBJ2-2	TGCGCCAGCAGCTTAGACTCGTTTAACACCGGGGAGCTGTTTTTT	CASSLDSFNTGELFF
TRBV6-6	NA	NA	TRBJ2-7	TGTGCCAGCAGGCCGGACAGCGAGTACGAGCAGTACTTC	CASRPDSEYEQYF
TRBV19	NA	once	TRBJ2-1	TGTGCCAGTAAAAGAGGGTTTGACAATGAGCAGTTCTTC	CASKRGFDNEQFF
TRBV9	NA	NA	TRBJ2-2	TGTGCCAGCAGCGTAGGGGCTATTCGGATGGTCGGGGAGCTGTTTTTT	CASSVGAIRMVGELFF
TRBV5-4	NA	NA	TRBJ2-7	TGTGCCAGCAGCCGGGGCGGGGTGAGCTCCTACGAGCAGTACTTC	CASSRGGVSSYEQYF
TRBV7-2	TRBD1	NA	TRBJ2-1	TGTGCCAGCAGCGCGAGGACAGGGGAACGGGATGAGCAGTTCTTC	CASSARTGERDEQFF
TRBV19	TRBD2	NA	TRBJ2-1	TGTGCCAGTACTCTGACTAGCGGGATGTACAATGAGCAGTTCTTC	CASTLTSGMYNEQFF
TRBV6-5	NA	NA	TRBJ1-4	TGTGCCAGCAGTTACTTCCGTGACACTGTTGAAAAACTGTTTTTT	CASSYFRDTVEKLFF